This T cell receptor beta chain was identified in a study of T cell changes during pregnancy in multiple sclerosis. Germline trimming cut 3 bases from V and 4 bases from J; bases unmatched to any gene: 5. This CDR3 is 14 amino acids long. The V gene's germline CDR1 is MNHEY and CDR2 SMNVEV (reference sequence). Only in-frame clones appear in the TCRdb table, and some are missing; sequencing was by immunoSEQ multiplex PCR. The sample lists 40,000 or so clones, about 94% occurring once. This sample comprised CD8+ T cells from peripheral blood mononuclear cells, obtained in the third trimester of pregnancy. This chain uses TRBV27 with TRBJ1-1; TRBD1 matches 7 bases. The TCR comes from a female donor with multiple sclerosis, enrolled in a pregnancy study. Here the CDR3 reads CASSFYTGATEAFF. The CDR3 DNA sequence: TGTGCCAGCAGTTTCTACACAGGGGCCACTGAAGCTTTCTTT.